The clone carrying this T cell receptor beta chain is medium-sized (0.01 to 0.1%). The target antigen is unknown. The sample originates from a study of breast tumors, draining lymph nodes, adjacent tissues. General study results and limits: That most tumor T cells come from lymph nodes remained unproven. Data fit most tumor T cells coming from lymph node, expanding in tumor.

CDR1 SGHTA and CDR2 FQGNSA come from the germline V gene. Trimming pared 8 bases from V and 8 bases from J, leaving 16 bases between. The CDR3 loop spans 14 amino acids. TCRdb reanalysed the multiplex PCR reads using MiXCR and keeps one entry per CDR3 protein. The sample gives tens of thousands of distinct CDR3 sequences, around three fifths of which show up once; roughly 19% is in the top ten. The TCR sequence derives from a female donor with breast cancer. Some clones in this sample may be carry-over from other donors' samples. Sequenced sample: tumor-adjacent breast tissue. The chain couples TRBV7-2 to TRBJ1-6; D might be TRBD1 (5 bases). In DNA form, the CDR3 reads TGTGCCAGCCGCCAGGGTGGGAATTATTCACCCCTCCACTTT. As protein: CASRQGGNYSPLHF.